This TCR beta chain appears in the sequencing data of a study of blood T cells in healthy people across ages. Broader study findings: Observed TCR beta diversity showed a strong correlation with the percentage of naive T cells as measured by flow cytometry.

Germline V gene lookup returns CDR1 SGHRS and CDR2 YFSETQ. The germline V and J ends were trimmed by 0 bases and 2 bases, with 8 bases remaining between them. This CDR3 has 14 residues. PCR was performed a second time for 7 to 11 cycles using a sample-barcoded 5' primer and a J-beta primer mix. TCRdb reanalysed the 5' RACE reads using MiXCR and keeps one entry per CDR3 protein. The sample contains about 970,000 distinct CDR3 sequences, roughly 51% of which appear only once. Details on this clonotype: Its antigen is unidentified.

The source material was blood. The V gene is TRBV5-1, the J gene TRBJ2-5; D possibly corresponds to TRBD1 (6 bases). The TCR was taken from a woman aged 60-75 years in good health. The CDR3 is CASSLGTEQETQYF. For the CDR3, the DNA is TGCGCCAGCAGCTTGGGGACAGAACAAGAGACCCAGTACTTC.